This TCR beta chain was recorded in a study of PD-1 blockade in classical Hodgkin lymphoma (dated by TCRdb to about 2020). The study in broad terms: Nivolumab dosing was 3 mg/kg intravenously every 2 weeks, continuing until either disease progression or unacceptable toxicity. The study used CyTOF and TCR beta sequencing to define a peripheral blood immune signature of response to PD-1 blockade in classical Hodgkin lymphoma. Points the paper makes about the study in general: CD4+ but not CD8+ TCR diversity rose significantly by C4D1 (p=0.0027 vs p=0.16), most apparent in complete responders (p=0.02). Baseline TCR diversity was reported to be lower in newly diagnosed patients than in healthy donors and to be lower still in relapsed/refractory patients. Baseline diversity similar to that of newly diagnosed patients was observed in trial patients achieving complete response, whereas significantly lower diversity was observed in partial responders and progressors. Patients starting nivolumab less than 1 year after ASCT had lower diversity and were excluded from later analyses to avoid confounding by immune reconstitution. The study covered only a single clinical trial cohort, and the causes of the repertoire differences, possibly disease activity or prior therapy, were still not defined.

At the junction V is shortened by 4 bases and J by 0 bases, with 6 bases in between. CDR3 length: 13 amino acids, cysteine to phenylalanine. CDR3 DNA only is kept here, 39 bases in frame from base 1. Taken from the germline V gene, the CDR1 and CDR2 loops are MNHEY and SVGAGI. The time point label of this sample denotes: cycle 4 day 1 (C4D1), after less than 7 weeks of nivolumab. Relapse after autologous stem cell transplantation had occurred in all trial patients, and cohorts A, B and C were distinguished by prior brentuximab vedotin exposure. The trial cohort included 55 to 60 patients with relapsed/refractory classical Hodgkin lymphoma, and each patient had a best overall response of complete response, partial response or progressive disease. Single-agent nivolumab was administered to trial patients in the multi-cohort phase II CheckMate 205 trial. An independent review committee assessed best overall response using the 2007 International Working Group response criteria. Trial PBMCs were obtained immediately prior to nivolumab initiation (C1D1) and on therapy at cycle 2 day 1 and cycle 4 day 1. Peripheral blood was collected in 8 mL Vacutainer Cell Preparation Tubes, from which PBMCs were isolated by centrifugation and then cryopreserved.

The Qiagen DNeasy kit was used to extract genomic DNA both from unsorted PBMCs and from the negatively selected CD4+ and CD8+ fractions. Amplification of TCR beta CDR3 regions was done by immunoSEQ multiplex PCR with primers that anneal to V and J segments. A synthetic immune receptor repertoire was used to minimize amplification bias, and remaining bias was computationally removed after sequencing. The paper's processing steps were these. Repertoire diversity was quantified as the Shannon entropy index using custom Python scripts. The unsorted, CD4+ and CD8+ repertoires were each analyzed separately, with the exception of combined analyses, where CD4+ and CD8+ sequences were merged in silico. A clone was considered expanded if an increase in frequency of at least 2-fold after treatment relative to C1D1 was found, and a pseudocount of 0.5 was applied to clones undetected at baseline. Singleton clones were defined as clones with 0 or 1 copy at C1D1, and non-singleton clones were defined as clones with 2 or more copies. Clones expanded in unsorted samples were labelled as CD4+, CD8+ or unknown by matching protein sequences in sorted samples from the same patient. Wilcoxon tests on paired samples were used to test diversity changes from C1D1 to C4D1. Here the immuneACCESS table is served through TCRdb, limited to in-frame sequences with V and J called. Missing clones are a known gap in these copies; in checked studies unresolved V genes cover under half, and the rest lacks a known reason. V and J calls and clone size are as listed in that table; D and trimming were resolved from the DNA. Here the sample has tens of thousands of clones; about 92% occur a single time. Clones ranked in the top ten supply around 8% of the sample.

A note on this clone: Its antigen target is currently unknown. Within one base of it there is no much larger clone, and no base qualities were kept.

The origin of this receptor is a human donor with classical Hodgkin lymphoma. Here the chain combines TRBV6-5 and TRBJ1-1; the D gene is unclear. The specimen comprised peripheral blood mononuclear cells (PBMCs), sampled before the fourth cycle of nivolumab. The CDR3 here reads CASSSTVNTEAFF. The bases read TGTGCCAGCAGTTCCACAGTGAACACTGAAGCTTTCTTT.